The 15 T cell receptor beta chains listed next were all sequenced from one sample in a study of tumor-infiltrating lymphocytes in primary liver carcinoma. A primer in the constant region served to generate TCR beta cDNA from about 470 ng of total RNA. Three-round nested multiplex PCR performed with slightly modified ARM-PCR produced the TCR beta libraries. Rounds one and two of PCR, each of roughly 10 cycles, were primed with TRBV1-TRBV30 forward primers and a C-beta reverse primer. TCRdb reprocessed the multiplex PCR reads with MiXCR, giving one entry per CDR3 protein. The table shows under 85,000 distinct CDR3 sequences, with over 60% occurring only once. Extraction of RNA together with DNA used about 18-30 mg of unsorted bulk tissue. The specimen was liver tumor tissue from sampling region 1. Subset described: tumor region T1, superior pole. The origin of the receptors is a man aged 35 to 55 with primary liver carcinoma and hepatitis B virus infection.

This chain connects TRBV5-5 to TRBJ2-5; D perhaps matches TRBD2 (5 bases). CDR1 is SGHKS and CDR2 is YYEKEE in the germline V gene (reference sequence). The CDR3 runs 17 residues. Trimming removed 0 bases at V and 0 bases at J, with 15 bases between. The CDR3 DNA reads TGTGCCAGCAGCTTGGTGCTAGCAAAAGGGTACCAAGAGACCCAGTACTTC. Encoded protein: CASSLVLAKGYQETQYF. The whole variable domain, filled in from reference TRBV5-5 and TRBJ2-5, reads DAGVTQSPTHLIKTRGQQVTLRCSPISGHKSVSWYQQVLGQGPQFIFQYYEKEERGRGNFPDRFSARQFPNYSSELNVNALLLGDSALYLCASSLVLAKGYQETQYFGPGTRLLVL.

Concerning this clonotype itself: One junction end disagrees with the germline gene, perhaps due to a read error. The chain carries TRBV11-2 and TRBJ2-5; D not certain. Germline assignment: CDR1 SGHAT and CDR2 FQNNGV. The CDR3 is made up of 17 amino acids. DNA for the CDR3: TGTGCCAGCAGCTTAGGGGCCTTGTTCGGGTTTCAAGAGACCCATTACTTT. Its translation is CASSLGALFGFQETHYF.

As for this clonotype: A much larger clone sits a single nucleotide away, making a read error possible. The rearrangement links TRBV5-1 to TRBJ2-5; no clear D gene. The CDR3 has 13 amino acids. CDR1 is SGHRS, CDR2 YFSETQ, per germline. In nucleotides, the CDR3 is TGCGCCAGCAGCCTGAGTCTTAAAGAGGCCCAGTACTTC. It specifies CASSLSLKEAQYF. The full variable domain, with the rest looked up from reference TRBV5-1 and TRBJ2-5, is KAGVTQTPRYLIKTRGQQVTLSCSPISGHRSVSWYQQTPGQGLQFLFEYFSETQRNKGNFPGRFSGRQFSNSRSEMNVSTLELGDSALYLCASSLSLKEAQYFGPGTRLLVL.

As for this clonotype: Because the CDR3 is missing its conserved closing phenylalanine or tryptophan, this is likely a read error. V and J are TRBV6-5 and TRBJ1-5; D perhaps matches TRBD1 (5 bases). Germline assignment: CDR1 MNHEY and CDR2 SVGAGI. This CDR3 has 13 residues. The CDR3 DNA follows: TGTGTCAGCAGTCGGGGGTGGGCTCAGCCCCAGCATTCT. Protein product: CVSSRGWAQPQHS.

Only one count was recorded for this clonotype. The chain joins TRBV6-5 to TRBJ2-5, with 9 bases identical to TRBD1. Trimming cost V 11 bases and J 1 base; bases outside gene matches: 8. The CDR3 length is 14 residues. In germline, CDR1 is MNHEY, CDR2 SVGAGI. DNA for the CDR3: TGTGCCGGCAACAGGACAGGGGCCCAAGAGACCCAGTACTTC. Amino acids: CAGNRTGAQETQYF.

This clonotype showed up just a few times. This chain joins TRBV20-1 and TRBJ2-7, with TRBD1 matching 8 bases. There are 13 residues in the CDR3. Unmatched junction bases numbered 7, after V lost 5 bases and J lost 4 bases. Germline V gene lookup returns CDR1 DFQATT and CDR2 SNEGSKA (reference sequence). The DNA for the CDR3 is TGCAGTGCTTGGGGGACAGGTGGATACGAGCAGTACTTC. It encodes CSAWGTGGYEQYF.

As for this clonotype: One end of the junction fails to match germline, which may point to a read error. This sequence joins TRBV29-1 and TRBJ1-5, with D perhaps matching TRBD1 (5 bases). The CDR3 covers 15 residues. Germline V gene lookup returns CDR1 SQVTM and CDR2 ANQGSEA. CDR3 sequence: CSVFSRDGSNRPRHF. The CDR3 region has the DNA TGCAGCGTCTTCTCCCGGGACGGTAGCAATCGGCCCCGGCATTTT.

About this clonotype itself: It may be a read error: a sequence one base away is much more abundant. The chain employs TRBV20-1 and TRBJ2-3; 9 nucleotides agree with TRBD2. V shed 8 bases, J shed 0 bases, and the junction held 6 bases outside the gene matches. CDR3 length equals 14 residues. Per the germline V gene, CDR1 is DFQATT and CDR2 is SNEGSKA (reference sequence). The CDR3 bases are TGCAGTACTACTAGCGGGTTTAGCACAGATACGCAGTATTTT. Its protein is CSTTSGFSTDTQYF.

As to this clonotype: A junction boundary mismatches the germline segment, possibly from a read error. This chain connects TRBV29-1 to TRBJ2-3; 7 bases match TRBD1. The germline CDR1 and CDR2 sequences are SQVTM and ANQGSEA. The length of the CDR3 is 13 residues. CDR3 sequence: CSVQETGTETQYF. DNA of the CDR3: TGCAGCGTTCAAGAGACAGGGACAGAAACGCAGTATTTT.

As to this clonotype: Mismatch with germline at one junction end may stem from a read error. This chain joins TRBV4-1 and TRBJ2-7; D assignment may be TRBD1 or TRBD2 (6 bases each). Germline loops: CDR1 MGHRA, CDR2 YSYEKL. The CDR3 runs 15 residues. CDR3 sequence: CANSQEYGGRRELYF. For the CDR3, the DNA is TGCGCCAACAGCCAAGAGTATGGGGGGCGGAGGGAGCTGTACTTC.

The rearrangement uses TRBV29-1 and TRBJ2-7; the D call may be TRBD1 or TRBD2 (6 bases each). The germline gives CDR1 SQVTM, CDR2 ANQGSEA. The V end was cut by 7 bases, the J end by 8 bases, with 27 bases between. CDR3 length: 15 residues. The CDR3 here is CSAHLDPSGGDKQYF. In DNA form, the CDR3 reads TGCAGCGCTCACTTGGATCCGTCCGGGGGCGACAAGCAGTACTTC.

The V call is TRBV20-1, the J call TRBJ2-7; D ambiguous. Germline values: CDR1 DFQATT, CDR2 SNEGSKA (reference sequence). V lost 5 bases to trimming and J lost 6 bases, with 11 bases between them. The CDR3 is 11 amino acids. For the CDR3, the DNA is TGCAGTGCTGCACTACGAACCGAGCAGTACTTC. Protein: CSAALRTEQYF.

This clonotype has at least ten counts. The CDR3 loop is CASRMTGSYEQYF. The CDR3 region has the DNA TGTGCCAGCAGGATGACAGGCTCCTACGAGCAGTACTTC. The chain carries TRBV12-3 or TRBV12-4 and TRBJ2-7; D is perhaps TRBD1 (6 bases). The CDR3 runs 13 residues. V was shortened by 6 bases and J by 0 bases, with 9 bases between the two germline ends.

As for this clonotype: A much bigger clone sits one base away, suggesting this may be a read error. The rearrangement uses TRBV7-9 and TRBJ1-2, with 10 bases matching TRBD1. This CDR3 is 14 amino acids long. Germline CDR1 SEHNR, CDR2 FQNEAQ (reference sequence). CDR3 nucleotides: TGTGCCAGCATGATCTCGACAGGGGGCTATAGCTACACCTTC. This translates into CASMISTGGYSYTF.

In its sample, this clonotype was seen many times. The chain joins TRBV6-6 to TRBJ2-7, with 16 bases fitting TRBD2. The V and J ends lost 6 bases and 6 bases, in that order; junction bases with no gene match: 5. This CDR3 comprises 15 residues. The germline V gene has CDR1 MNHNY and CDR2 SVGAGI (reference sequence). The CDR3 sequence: CASSHGTSGRVEQYF. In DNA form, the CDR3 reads TGTGCCAGCAGCCACGGGACTAGCGGGAGGGTCGAGCAGTACTTC.